This TCR beta chain originates from a study of beta chain features in type 1 diabetes. Study as a whole: Over all samples combined, 107,917,701 sorted cells were examined. The study, taken as a whole, reports: Naive, central memory and Treg TCRB repertoires appeared more alike in patients than in healthy donors.

Reverse transcription of all isolated RNA meant that expressed TCRB transcripts were sequenced. Using immunoSEQ multiplex PCR, the repertoire was profiled, and TCRdb retains in-frame clones only, with some absent. The sample carries under 550,000 clones, roughly 10% recorded once. The CDR3 loop spans 16 amino acids. Germline-derived CDR1 and CDR2 are SGHRS and YFSETQ. The V and J ends lost 0 bases and 1 base, in that order; junction bases with no gene match: 4. Only a few counts were recorded for this clone. Its target is unknown. The sample taken for sequencing was naive CD4+ T cells from blood. The receptor comes from a woman aged 18-29 years in good health. V and J are TRBV5-1 and TRBJ2-1; 7 nucleotides align to TRBD1. For the CDR3, the DNA is TGCGCCAGCAGCTTGGGCGTACAGGGGTCCTACAATGAGCAGTTCTTC. Its protein product is CASSLGVQGSYNEQFF.